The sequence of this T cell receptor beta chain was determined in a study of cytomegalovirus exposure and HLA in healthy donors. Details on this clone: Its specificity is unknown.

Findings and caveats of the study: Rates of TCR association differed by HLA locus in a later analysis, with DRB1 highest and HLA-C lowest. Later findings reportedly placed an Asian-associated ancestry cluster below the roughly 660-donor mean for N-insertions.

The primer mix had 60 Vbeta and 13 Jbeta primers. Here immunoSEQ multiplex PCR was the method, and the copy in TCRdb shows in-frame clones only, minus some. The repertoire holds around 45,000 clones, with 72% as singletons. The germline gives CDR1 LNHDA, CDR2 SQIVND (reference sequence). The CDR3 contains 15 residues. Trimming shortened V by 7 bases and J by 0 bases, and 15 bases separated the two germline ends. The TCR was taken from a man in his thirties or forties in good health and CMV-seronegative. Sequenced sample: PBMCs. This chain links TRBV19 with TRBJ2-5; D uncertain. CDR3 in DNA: TGTGCCAGTACCTCCTTGCAGACTTACCAAGAGACCCAGTACTTC. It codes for CASTSLQTYQETQYF.